The T cell receptor (beta chain) described here comes from a study of cytomegalovirus exposure and HLA in healthy donors (dated by TCRdb to the late 2010s). For context, the study as a whole: According to a later analysis, the roughly 130 validation repertoires were produced on the same platform as the roughly 600 repertoires of the first cohort. The study aimed to test whether signatures of past pathogen exposure could be identified by cataloging public T cell receptors. Besides the first cohort of roughly 700 subjects, a separate validation cohort made up of around 120 different subjects was used. To predict cytomegalovirus infection status, the study brought together high-throughput TCR immunosequencing, statistical association of individual TCRs with disease status, and machine learning. Beyond this particular receptor, the publication reports: In the study, 150 to 200 TCR beta chains were listed as associated with cytomegalovirus. Cytomegalovirus status was reported to be diagnosed by the classifier with high specificity and sensitivity in both the original and validation cohorts. In vitro tests confirmed that three of the cytomegalovirus-associated TCR beta chains recognize cytomegalovirus antigens. A later analysis had no HLA typing for the validation cohort, so co-occurrence there was scored across all 130 or so repertoires. Most TCR sequences were observed very rarely across donors, whereas some public TCRs were present in many individuals. It was suggested by the authors that the approach could potentially be generalized to other disease states and immunological phenotypes. Of the cluster scores, 85% to 95% were above 0 in a later analysis, which found that TCRs clustered in the first cohort also tended to co-occur in the 110 or so validation repertoires.

Library creation used the immunoSEQ multiplex PCR assay. The paper's data handling went like this. A statistical classification framework was built to diagnose cytomegalovirus status from the catalog of TCR beta chain sequences. TCRdb's version of the immuneACCESS table is confined to in-frame rearrangements and falls short of the full clone set. An unresolved V gene accounts for under half of the shortfall where checked; the remainder is of unknown origin. V and J calls plus clone size are reproduced from that table; the DNA served to infer D and trimming. The sample table records 200,000 to 250,000 clones; roughly 84% of these occur just once. Jointly, the top ten make up 12% of the sample. As concerns this clone: There is no known antigen for this receptor. Base qualities are not recorded, but no much larger clone differs from it by a single base.

Separate from the approximately 700-subject first cohort, the validation cohort of some 130 subjects was the group to which the donors belonged. The cysteine opens and the phenylalanine closes a CDR3 of 16 amino acids. The entry retains the CDR3 DNA only, 48 bases that are in frame from base 1. CDR1 ENHRY and CDR2 SYGVKD were looked up in the germline V gene. Clipping removes 4 bases from V and 1 base from J, with 5 as the unmatched junction base count. The sequencing input was PBMCs. The sequence is built from TRBV10-3 and TRBJ1-2; the central 11 bases match TRBD1. The clonotype originates from a young man in good health and CMV-seropositive. The CDR3 reads as follows: CAISGGQGADNYGYTF. The sequenced DNA: TGTGCCATCAGTGGTGGACAGGGGGCTGATAACTATGGCTACACCTTC.